The 9 T cell receptor beta chains in this list originate from one sample, sequenced in a study of T cells in Graves' hyperthyroidism and ophthalmopathy (dated by TCRdb to the late 2010s). Library generation was performed with multiplex PCR. Sequencing relied on an Illumina HiSeq 2000. Amplification of TCR beta CDR3 regions was carried out from RNA transcripts. A first-round RT-PCR of the TCR CDR3 used the HTBI primer set with the Qiagen OneStep RT-PCR kit. Starting from the raw public reads, TCRdb applied fastp trimming at Q25, assembled clones with MiXCR and retained in-frame beta chains. One record per CDR3 amino acid sequence lists the most common genes and DNA. The sample has around 400,000 distinct CDR3 sequences on record, about 12% of them singletons. The top ten hold 9.2% of the sample. Sequenced material: blood. All receptors come from a young woman with Graves' hyperthyroidism.

V gene TRBV6-5 combines with J gene TRBJ2-1; 9 positions agree with TRBD2. Germline values: CDR1 MNHEY, CDR2 SVGAGI. This CDR3 spans 10 amino acids. Trimming cost V 10 bases and J 9 bases; bases outside gene matches: 1. The CDR3 DNA reads as TGTGCCACGCGGGAGGGTGAGCAGTTCTTC. Translated: CATREGEQFF.

This clonotype appeared many times. The chain carries TRBV12-3 or TRBV12-4 and TRBJ2-3; possibly TRBD2 for D (5 bases). Trimming shortened V by 3 bases and J by 2 bases, and 9 bases separated the two germline ends. CDR3 size: 14 residues. The CDR3 sequence: CASSFRLTTDTQYF. The CDR3 DNA follows: TGTGCCAGCAGTTTCCGACTAACCACAGATACGCAGTATTTT.

This clonotype was counted many times. The chain carries TRBV11-2 and TRBJ2-2; 13 bases map to TRBD2. CDR1 and CDR2 (germline): SGHAT, FQNNGV. There are 17 residues in the CDR3. V lost 2 bases, J lost 6 bases, and 6 bases stayed unmatched. The CDR3 nucleotides read TGTGCCAGCAGCTTAAGGTTGGGACTAGCGGGACCCGGGGAGCTGTTTTTT. Translating it yields CASSLRLGLAGPGELFF.

The rearrangement uses TRBV6-2 or TRBV6-3 and TRBJ2-1; TRBD2 matches at 9 bases. Per the germline V gene, CDR1 is MNHEY and CDR2 is SVGEGT. The junction had 5 bases not matched to a gene; V was cut back by 2 bases and J by 6 bases. The CDR3 is 15 amino acids. CDR3 protein: CASSYRASGTNEQFF. The CDR3 coding sequence is TGTGCCAGCAGTTACCGGGCTAGCGGGACCAATGAGCAGTTCTTC.

This chain links TRBV5-6 with TRBJ2-3; 8 nucleotides align to TRBD2. Germline values: CDR1 SGHDT, CDR2 YYEEEE. The CDR3 runs to 15 residues. V was pared by 1 base and J by 2 bases, with 3 bases of the junction left unmatched. CDR3 in amino acids: CASSLTSGLTDTQYF. The DNA for the CDR3 is TGTGCCAGCAGCTTGACTAGCGGACTCACAGATACGCAGTATTTT.

As regards this clonotype: Possible read error: a much larger clone is one base away. This CDR3 is missing its conserved last phenylalanine or tryptophan, likely due to a read error. This chain links TRBV27 with TRBJ2-3; D is unclear. Trimming shortened V by 2 bases and J by 0 bases, and 9 bases separated the two germline ends. This CDR3 comprises 15 residues. CDR1 is MNHEY, CDR2 SMNVEV, per germline (reference sequence). DNA for the CDR3: TGTGCCAGCAGTTTACAACCCTTTAGCACAGATACGCAGTATCTT. The encoded protein is CASSLQPFSTDTQYL.

This clonotype was observed a few times. A junction end diverges from the germline sequence, so it may reflect a read error. The chain joins TRBV6-1 to TRBJ2-7, with D maybe TRBD1 (5 bases). Germline CDR1 reads MNHNS; CDR2 reads SASEGT. The CDR3 has 9 amino acids. This CDR3 is CATGYEQCF. The CDR3 region has the DNA TGTGCCACAGGGTACGAGCAGTGCTTC.

V usage is TRBV18 and J usage is TRBJ2-3, with 10 bases matching TRBD2. Per the germline V gene, CDR1 is KGHSH and CDR2 is LQKENI. The CDR3 loop spans 16 amino acids. Trimming at V came to 3 bases and at J to 1 base, leaving 4 bases not matched to a gene. CDR3 nucleotide sequence: TGTGCCAGCTCACCGGAAGGGACTAGCGGCACAGATACGCAGTATTTT. It encodes CASSPEGTSGTDTQYF.

This clonotype was seen at least ten times. The chain couples TRBV20-1 to TRBJ2-7; D could derive from TRBD1 or TRBD2 (5 bases each). V was pared by 6 bases and J by 6 bases, with 15 bases between. The CDR3 is made up of 12 amino acids. In germline, CDR1 is DFQATT, CDR2 SNEGSKA (reference sequence). CDR3 in amino acids: CSAVGGRAEQYF. CDR3 in DNA: TGCAGTGCGGTTGGGGGTCGGGCCGAGCAGTACTTC.